This T cell receptor (beta chain) comes out of a study of T-cell memory formation after mild COVID-19. Regarding the study as a whole: Researchers could not confirm that second-wave clones peaking on day 37 targeted SARS-CoV-2.

Of note for this clonotype: Its target is unknown.

Germline CDR1 and CDR2: DFQATT and SNEGSKA (reference sequence). The CDR3 spans 17 residues. The V and J ends lost 2 bases and 0 bases, in that order; junction bases with no gene match: 4. TCRdb itself ran the 5' RACE reads through MiXCR, one entry per CDR3 protein. This sample has approximately 260,000 distinct CDR3 sequences; 15% to 20% occur once, and the top ten carry 23%. The chain is built from TRBV20-1 and TRBJ2-6, with 10 bases aligning to TRBD1. This TCR came from a young man who had mild COVID-19 (a few samples of this study predate the infection). Cell type and time point are not known. Sequencing was performed on PBMCs or a T cell subset sorted from them (not recorded which). CDR3 amino acids: CSARPTGGLSGANVLTF. The CDR3, as DNA: TGCAGTGCTAGACCGACAGGGGGCCTCTCTGGGGCCAACGTCCTGACTTTC.